Described below is a single TCR beta chain sequence and its context. This entry belongs to a study of control samples from healthy donors and cancer patients. Germline V gene sequence: CDR1 SGHRS, CDR2 YFSETQ. The CDR3 runs 14 residues. V lost 3 bases to trimming and J lost 1 base, with 11 bases between them. The protocol was immunoSEQ multiplex PCR, while the TCRdb copy is restricted to in-frame clones and leaves out a portion. Among about 140,000 clones listed, 75% to 95% were seen once. The clonotype comes from a man between 18 and 29 years old in good health. V gene TRBV5-1 combines with J gene TRBJ2-7; D not resolved. What was sequenced was blood. CDR3 residues: CASSWSSLSYEQYF. The CDR3 bases are TGCGCCAGCAGCTGGTCCTCTCTATCCTACGAGCAGTACTTC.